Below, 9 T cell receptor beta chains from the same sample are listed, as sequenced in a study of cytomegalovirus exposure and HLA in healthy donors. The PCR had 60 Vbeta and 13 Jbeta primers. Only in-frame clones appear in the TCRdb table, and some are missing; sequencing was by immunoSEQ multiplex PCR. This table has approximately 110,000 clones, 79% appearing once. The sequencing sample was made of PBMCs. These receptor sequences come from a middle-aged woman in good health and CMV-seronegative.

This chain connects TRBV11-2 to TRBJ2-3, with D uncertain. This CDR3 is built from 17 residues. From germline, CDR1 is SGHAT and CDR2 FQNNGV. Trimming took off 0 bases at V and 1 base at J, with 14 bases between the two ends. CDR3 residues: CASSLDHPGLRTDTQYF. The CDR3 nucleotides are TGTGCCAGCAGCTTAGACCACCCCGGGTTGCGCACAGATACGCAGTATTTT.

The genes are TRBV7-2 and TRBJ1-1; 8 positions match TRBD1. Germline CDR1 SGHTA, CDR2 FQGNSA. V lost 2 bases, J lost 8 bases, and 4 bases stayed unmatched. CDR3 length equals 13 residues. For the CDR3, the DNA is TGTGCCAGCAGCTTATGGACAGGGCCCGAAGCTTTCTTT. It specifies CASSLWTGPEAFF.

This chain links TRBV5-4 with TRBJ1-4; weak D call: TRBD1 (5 bases). Germline CDR1 and CDR2: SGHNT and YYREEE (reference sequence). Trimming cost V 4 bases and J 8 bases, with 21 bases left between them. CDR3 size: 16 residues. The CDR3 is CASSRAEGPRREKLFF. For the CDR3, the DNA is TGTGCCAGCAGCCGAGCGGAGGGGCCCCGACGGGAAAAACTGTTTTTT.

The V call is TRBV11-3, the J call TRBJ2-5; D perhaps matches TRBD2 (5 bases). V was pared by 1 base and J by 3 bases, with 6 bases between. The CDR3 runs to 13 residues. Germline lookup yields CDR1 SGHNT and CDR2 YENEEA. The CDR3 here is CASSLVGEETQYF. CDR3 in DNA: TGTGCCAGCAGCTTAGTCGGGGAAGAGACCCAGTACTTC. Filled out from reference TRBV11-3 and TRBJ2-5, the complete variable domain reads EAGVVQSPRYKIIEKKQPVAFWCNPISGHNTLYWYLQNLGQGPELLIRYENEEAVDDSQLPKDRFSAERLKGVDSTLKIQPAELGDSAVYLCASSLVGEETQYFGPGTRLLVL.

The J gene is TRBJ2-7, the V gene TRBV5-6, with D perhaps TRBD2 (6 bases). Germline CDR1 reads SGHDT; CDR2 reads YYEEEE. Trimming took 5 bases from V and 4 from J, leaving 16 bases between them. This CDR3 comprises 14 residues. CDR3 region: CASSLGSGGYEQYF. CDR3 sequence (DNA): TGTGCCAGCAGTCTGGGATCCGGGGGTTACGAGCAGTACTTC.

The chain is built from TRBV5-6 and TRBJ1-2, with TRBD1 matching over 8 bases. The CDR3 is made up of 14 amino acids. CDR1 SGHDT and CDR2 YYEEEE come from the germline V gene. The V and J ends lost 4 bases and 2 bases, in that order; junction bases with no gene match: 4. CDR3 region: CASSEGQANYGYTF. The CDR3 nucleotides are TGTGCCAGCAGCGAGGGACAGGCAAACTATGGCTACACCTTC.

This rearrangement joins TRBV28 to TRBJ2-5; D is perhaps TRBD1 (6 bases). V lost 5 bases to trimming and J lost 5 bases, with 12 bases between them. CDR1 and CDR2 from the germline V gene are MDHEN and SYDVKM. The CDR3 runs 13 residues. In DNA, the CDR3 is TGTGCCAGCAGTCTGTCAGGGGTGGAGACCCAGTACTTC. Its translation is CASSLSGVETQYF.

The V gene is TRBV7-2, the J gene TRBJ2-5, with 8 bases identical to TRBD2. In germline, CDR1 is SGHTA, CDR2 FQGNSA. The length of the CDR3 is 15 residues. The V gene end was trimmed by 5 bases and the J gene end by 1 base; junction bases not matched to a gene: 6. CDR3 in amino acids: CASSVMRGAQETQYF. The DNA for the CDR3 is TGTGCCAGCAGCGTAATGCGGGGGGCCCAAGAGACCCAGTACTTC.

This clone was recorded a few times. V is TRBV28 and J is TRBJ2-7, with 9 bases that match TRBD1. The CDR3 totals 15 residues. V shed 4 bases, J shed 1 base, and the junction held 5 bases outside the gene matches. Germline V gene data show CDR1 as MDHEN and CDR2 as SYDVKM. The CDR3 DNA reads TGTGCCAGCAGTTCCGCCGGGACAGGGTCCTACGAGCAGTACTTC. Its translation: CASSSAGTGSYEQYF.